The source of this T cell receptor (beta chain) is a study of cytomegalovirus exposure and HLA in healthy donors. This clone was picked up one time. Germline trimming cut 5 bases from V and 3 bases from J; bases unmatched to any gene: 9. From germline, CDR1 is SGHVS and CDR2 FNYEAQ. This CDR3 comprises 15 residues. The primer mix had 60 Vbeta and 13 Jbeta primers. Method: immunoSEQ multiplex PCR; TCRdb's copy keeps in-frame clones and lacks some. The data contain 95,000 to 100,000 clones, more than 70% of them singletons. The chain joins TRBV7-6 to TRBJ2-7, with 8 bases matching TRBD1. This sequence originates from a female donor in good health and CMV-seronegative. The sequenced sample consisted of PBMCs. In DNA, the CDR3 is TGTGCCAGCAGCCGGAAGGGGACAGGAGTCTACGAGCAGTACTTC. Residues: CASSRKGTGVYEQYF.